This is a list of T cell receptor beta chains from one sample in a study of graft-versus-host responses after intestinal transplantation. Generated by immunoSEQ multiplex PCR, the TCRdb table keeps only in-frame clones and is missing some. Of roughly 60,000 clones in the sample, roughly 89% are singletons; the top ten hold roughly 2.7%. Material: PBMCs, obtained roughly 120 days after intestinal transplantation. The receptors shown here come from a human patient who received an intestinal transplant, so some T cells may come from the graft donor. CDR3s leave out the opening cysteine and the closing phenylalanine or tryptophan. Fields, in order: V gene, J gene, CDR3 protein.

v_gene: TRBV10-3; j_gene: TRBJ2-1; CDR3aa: AISRTSRGYNEQF
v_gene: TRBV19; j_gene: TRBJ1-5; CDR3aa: ASSIEDRANQPQH
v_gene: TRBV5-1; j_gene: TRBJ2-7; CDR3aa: ASSLSDGSYEQY
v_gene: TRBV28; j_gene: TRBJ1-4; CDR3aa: ASGGQGAENEKLF
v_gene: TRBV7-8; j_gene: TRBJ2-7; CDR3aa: ASANHRGAYEQY
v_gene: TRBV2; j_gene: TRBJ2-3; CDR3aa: ASRWREGPGTQY
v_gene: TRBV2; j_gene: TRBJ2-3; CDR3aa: ASSEALEGTSIPDTQY
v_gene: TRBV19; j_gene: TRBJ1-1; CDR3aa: ASVWRANTEAF
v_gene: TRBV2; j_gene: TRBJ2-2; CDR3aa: ASSGRIPGQGAAGELF
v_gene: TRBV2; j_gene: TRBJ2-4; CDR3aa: ASSVNTGTGENIQY
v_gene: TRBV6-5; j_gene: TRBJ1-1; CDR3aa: ASSYAGIAEAF
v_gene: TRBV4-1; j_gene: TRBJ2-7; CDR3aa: ASSLNRGSYEQY
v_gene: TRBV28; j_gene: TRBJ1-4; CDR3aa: ASSLEANEKLF
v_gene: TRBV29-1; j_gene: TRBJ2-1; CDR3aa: SVDRELGNEQF
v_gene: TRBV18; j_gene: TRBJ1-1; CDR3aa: ASSPQAQSTEAF
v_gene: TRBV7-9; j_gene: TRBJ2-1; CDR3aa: ASSLVLAGGFEQF
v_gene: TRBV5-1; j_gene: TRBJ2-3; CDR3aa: ASSATGGTDTQY
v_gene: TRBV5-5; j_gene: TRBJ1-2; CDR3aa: ASSPRTGQGSDYGYT
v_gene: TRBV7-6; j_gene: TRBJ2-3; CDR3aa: ASSWTGGKGTQY
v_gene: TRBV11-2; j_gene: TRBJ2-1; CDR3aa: ASSSIRTSGGNEQF
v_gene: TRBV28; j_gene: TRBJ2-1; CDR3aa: ASGPSGRWNEQF